A selection of T cell receptor beta chains follows, all from one sample in a study of T cell responses to AZD1222 COVID-19 vaccine. Profiling relied on immunoSEQ multiplex PCR, and the TCRdb table lists in-frame clones only, not all of them. The sample holds around 90,000 clones, over 75% seen once. Sequenced here: peripheral blood, sampled on day 0 of AZD1222 vaccination. The receptor set was obtained from an adult in good health. Both conserved end residues are part of each CDR3. The D gene is left open where the match is weak. Clone size appears in some rows only: once, few, many, or a class for an expanded clone.

clone size,J gene,D gene,V gene,CDR3 DNA,CDR3 protein
NA,TRBJ2-3,NA,TRBV6-2/TRBV6-3,TGTGCCAGCAGTTACCAGTTGGATACGCAGTATTTT,CASSYQLDTQYF
NA,TRBJ1-5,TRBD1,TRBV19,TGTGCCAGTAGCCTTAGGGTTGGGACAGGGCGATTAGATAGCAATCAGCCCCAGCATTTT,CASSLRVGTGRLDSNQPQHF
NA,TRBJ1-3,NA,TRBV6-1,TGTGCCAGCAGTGAAGCATGGGGATCTGGAAACACCATATATTTT,CASSEAWGSGNTIYF
NA,TRBJ2-7,NA,TRBV3-1/TRBV3-2,TGTGCCAGCAGCCAAGCTTATCCGGACATCCACTCCTACGAGCAGTACTTC,CASSQAYPDIHSYEQYF
NA,TRBJ2-5,TRBD1,TRBV7-2,TGTGCCAGCAGCTTAGCTGTGGGGACAGGGATGGAGACCCAGTACTTC,CASSLAVGTGMETQYF
few,TRBJ2-7,NA,TRBV11-2,TGTGCCAGCAGCTTAGATATCCCTTTAGGTAGGAAAGGTTCCTACGAGCAGTACTTC,CASSLDIPLGRKGSYEQYF
NA,TRBJ2-3,NA,TRBV13,TGTGCCACGGCCTACGGTGAGAGCACAGATACGCAGTATTTT,CATAYGESTDTQYF
NA,TRBJ2-2,NA,TRBV7-9,TGTGCCAGCAGCTTAGCATGGGAGCTGTTTTTT,CASSLAWELFF
NA,TRBJ2-3,NA,TRBV12-3/TRBV12-4,TGTGCCAGCAGTGTCTTAGATACGCAGTATTTT,CASSVLDTQYF
NA,TRBJ2-7,NA,TRBV6-5,TGTGCCAGCAGCGGAACCCCCTACGAGCAGTACTTC,CASSGTPYEQYF
few,TRBJ1-5,NA,TRBV29-1,TGCAGCGTTGAAGGGACGTGGGGCAATCAGCCCCAGCATTTT,CSVEGTWGNQPQHF
NA,TRBJ1-5,TRBD1,TRBV19,TGTGCCAGTAGAGGGGTTTCGGGACAGGGACGGTCTGGAGCAACTCAGCCCCAGCATTTT,CASRGVSGQGRSGATQPQHF
NA,TRBJ1-5,TRBD1,TRBV18,TGTGCCAGCTCACCCGGTGGGACAGACAATCAGCCCCAGCATTTT,CASSPGGTDNQPQHF
few,TRBJ1-1,NA,TRBV6-5,TGTGCCAGCAGTTACTCGGGCAGCCTTGAAGCTTTCTTT,CASSYSGSLEAFF
NA,TRBJ2-3,TRBD2,TRBV11-2,TGTGCCAGCAGCAATCGTCAGCGGGGGGGGACAGATACGCAGTATTTT,CASSNRQRGGTDTQYF
NA,TRBJ1-2,NA,TRBV6-5,TGTGCCAGCAGGCGCCTGGAGGGCTATGGCTACACCTTC,CASRRLEGYGYTF
NA,TRBJ2-7,TRBD1,TRBV4-1,TGCGCCAGCAGCCAAGGACAGGGGGCATCACACGAGCAGTACTTC,CASSQGQGASHEQYF
NA,TRBJ2-1,NA,TRBV7-3,TGTGCCAGCAGCAAAAGGCCTGGGTGGAATGAGCAGTTCTTC,CASSKRPGWNEQFF
once,TRBJ2-7,TRBD1,TRBV7-8,TGTGCCAGCAGCTCAGGGACAGGTCCCTTCTACGAGCAGTACTTC,CASSSGTGPFYEQYF
NA,TRBJ2-2,NA,TRBV2,TGTGCCAGCACCACAGAGGTGGCCTTGACCGGGGAGCTGTTTTTT,CASTTEVALTGELFF
NA,TRBJ1-2,TRBD1,TRBV2,TGTGCCAGCAGTAGCACAGGGGGCAGCTATGGCTACACCTTC,CASSSTGGSYGYTF
NA,TRBJ1-4,TRBD1,TRBV28,TGTGCCACGGGACAGCCTAGCAATGAAAAACTGTTTTTT,CATGQPSNEKLFF
NA,TRBJ2-6,NA,TRBV18,TGTGCCAGCTCACCTAACGGAATAACGGGTGGGGCCAACGTCCTGACTTTC,CASSPNGITGGANVLTF
NA,TRBJ1-2,TRBD1,TRBV5-8,TGTGCCAGCAGCCGCCAACAGGGGTCCTATGGCTACACCTTC,CASSRQQGSYGYTF
NA,TRBJ2-7,TRBD1,TRBV5-1,TGCGCCAGCAGCTTGGGGCAGGGGGCCGCCTACGAGCAGTACTTC,CASSLGQGAAYEQYF
NA,TRBJ1-5,NA,TRBV5-1,TGCGCCAGCAGCTTGGGTGTCGACCAGCCCCAGCATTTT,CASSLGVDQPQHF
NA,TRBJ1-6,NA,TRBV4-2,TGTGCCAGCAGCCAAGATCTCGGTGCCGGCTCACCCCTCCACTTT,CASSQDLGAGSPLHF
NA,TRBJ2-3,NA,TRBV7-2,TGTGCCAGCAGCTTGGGACGGCACACAGATACGCAGTATTTT,CASSLGRHTDTQYF
NA,TRBJ2-3,TRBD2,TRBV5-3,TGTGCCAACCCGATCGCGGGGGGTACAGATACGCAGTATTTT,CANPIAGGTDTQYF
NA,TRBJ2-2,TRBD1,TRBV6-4,TGTGCCAGCAGTGTAACGACAGGGGTTGCCGGGGAGCTGTTTTTT,CASSVTTGVAGELFF
NA,TRBJ2-3,NA,TRBV21-1,TGTGCCAGCAGCAATTCCAGGGGGCGCACGGGACCCCGATCCTCTACGCAGTATTTT,CASSNSRGRTGPRSSTQYF
NA,TRBJ2-1,NA,TRBV13,TGTGCCAGCAAAGGAGGCTTCTACAATGAGCAGTTCTTC,CASKGGFYNEQFF
NA,TRBJ2-3,TRBD1,TRBV29-1,TGCAGCGTTGAATTACAAGGACAGGGGGGCCCTGATACGCAGTATTTT,CSVELQGQGGPDTQYF
NA,TRBJ1-5,NA,TRBV29-1,TGCAGCACATGGACCCCCAATCAGCCCCAGCATTTT,CSTWTPNQPQHF
NA,TRBJ2-2,TRBD1,TRBV6-4,TGTGCCAGCAGCCGGGACAGGGCAAGTTTCGGGGAGCTGTTTTTT,CASSRDRASFGELFF
NA,TRBJ1-4,NA,TRBV9,TGTGCCAGCAGCCCGACGACAGGCTCCCCGCGTAGTAATGAAAAACTGTTTTTT,CASSPTTGSPRSNEKLFF
NA,TRBJ1-5,NA,TRBV4-1,TGCGCCAGCAGCCAAGAGTTGTCCGGCCATAGCAATCAGCCCCAGCATTTT,CASSQELSGHSNQPQHF
NA,TRBJ1-4,NA,TRBV6-6,TGTGCCAGCAGGAACATGATGGCTAATGAAAAACTGTTTTTT,CASRNMMANEKLFF
few,TRBJ2-5,TRBD2,TRBV15,TGTGCCACCAGCAGAGCCGGACTAGCGGGGGGTTATGAGACCCAGTACTTC,CATSRAGLAGGYETQYF
once,TRBJ1-1,TRBD1,TRBV5-4,TGTGCCAGCAGCTCGGACAGGCGACTGAACACTGAAGCTTTCTTT,CASSSDRRLNTEAFF
once,TRBJ1-1,NA,TRBV27,TGTGCCAGCAGTTTATCGCAAGGTTGGGGGAGTGAAGCTTTCTTT,CASSLSQGWGSEAFF
NA,TRBJ2-1,NA,TRBV5-1,TGCGCCAGCAGCTGGAATCCGGGACAAGCCTACAATGAGCAGTTCTTC,CASSWNPGQAYNEQFF
NA,TRBJ1-4,NA,TRBV6-2/TRBV6-3,TGTGCCAGCAGACCTACCCGGGTCCATAATGAAAAACTGTTTTTT,CASRPTRVHNEKLFF
NA,TRBJ1-5,TRBD1,TRBV6-2/TRBV6-3,TGTGCCAGCAGTCCGCGGGGACAGGGGGCAGGTCAGCCCCAGCATTTT,CASSPRGQGAGQPQHF
NA,TRBJ2-5,TRBD2,TRBV11-1,TGTGCCAGCAGCCATAGCGGGGGTCTTAAGACCCAGTACTTC,CASSHSGGLKTQYF
few,TRBJ1-4,TRBD1,TRBV6-5,TGTGCCAGCAGCCCAACCCAGGGGGCATCAGGAAAACTGTTTTTT,CASSPTQGASGKLFF
NA,TRBJ2-2,TRBD1,TRBV6-1,TGTGCCAGCAGTGAAACAGGGGGGAACACCGGGGAGCTGTTTTTT,CASSETGGNTGELFF
many,TRBJ2-1,NA,TRBV7-2,TGTGCCAGCAGCTCCCTGACTCGGAGCTCCTACAATGAGCAGTTCTTC,CASSSLTRSSYNEQFF
NA,TRBJ2-1,NA,TRBV14,TGTGCCAGCAGCCATCTACTGGCGGGTCAACCCTACAATGAGCAGTTCTTC,CASSHLLAGQPYNEQFF
NA,TRBJ2-1,NA,TRBV21-1,TGTGCCAGCAGCAAAGCGGAAGCCCGGGCGGGCAGCTCCTACAATGAGCAGTTCTTC,CASSKAEARAGSSYNEQFF
NA,TRBJ2-7,NA,TRBV28,TGTGCCAGCAGTTTCCCGGGACTGGGCTACGAGCAGTACTTC,CASSFPGLGYEQYF
NA,TRBJ1-4,TRBD1,TRBV6-1,TGTGCCAGCAGTGGAGACCGACAGGGGACGTCGGTGGCTAATGAAAAACTGTTTTTT,CASSGDRQGTSVANEKLFF